This T cell receptor beta chain originates from a study of shared clonotypes between healthy human individuals. Findings and limits, study-wide: Unshared clonotypes carried lower generation probabilities than those common to all four donors. Among a few donors, roughly 5.4% of naive CD4 clonotypes were found in common. Researchers found naive subsets generally carried larger estimated richness than memory subsets.

Germline assignment: CDR1 SGHTA and CDR2 FQGNSA. This CDR3 has 13 amino acids. Between the trimmed V and J ends, which lost 5 bases and 5 bases, there was a span of 12 bases. As concerns this clone: Its cognate antigen is unknown.

The protocol was immunoSEQ multiplex PCR, while the TCRdb copy is restricted to in-frame clones and leaves out a portion. The sample gives 850,000 to 1,200,000 clones, approximately 68% of which show up once; 1.5% is in the top ten. The origin of this receptor is a man between 18 and 35 years old in good health. The specimen sequenced was memory CD4+ T cells sorted from blood. Subset described: CD45RA-negative fraction. The chain links TRBV7-2 to TRBJ1-2; no definite D call. The CDR3 region is CASSPEMGYGYTF. In DNA form, the CDR3 reads TGTGCCAGCAGCCCTGAGATGGGATATGGCTACACCTTC.